The 18 T cell receptor beta chains below were found in one sample sequenced in a study of T-cell reconstitution after alpha-beta-depleted transplantation in children (dated by TCRdb to about 2016). The treatment or condition tag for this specimen amounts to: allogeneic hematopoietic cell transplantation with graft depleted of TCRalphabeta T cells and CD19 B cells. Library construction relied on PCR. Sequencing used an Illumina HiSeq 2500. TCR libraries were prepared with molecular barcoding, using unique molecular identifiers to normalize TCRbeta repertoire quantification. The public sequencing data were trimmed at Q25 with fastp and processed into clonotypes with MiXCR by TCRdb, which kept only in-frame beta chains. Every distinct CDR3 protein forms one entry, paired with its most common genes and DNA. This sample is represented by 600,000 or so distinct CDR3 sequences; more than 20% of them were singletons. 11% to 15% of the sample goes to the ten largest clones.

The sequencing here drew on PBMCs, mostly from graft donor cells, taken 360 days after TCRalphabeta/CD19-depleted stem cell transplant. Every receptor here comes from a boy younger than two who had a stem cell transplant for acute myeloid leukemia, so the T cells may come from the graft donor.

The V gene is TRBV20-1, the J gene TRBJ2-3, with D tentatively TRBD2 (5 bases). Per the germline V gene, CDR1 is DFQATT and CDR2 is SNEGSKA (reference sequence). The ends were cut back, 6 bases at V and 0 bases at J, with 16 bases in the middle. The CDR3 has 15 residues. The CDR3: CSAPSTLASTDTQYF. The CDR3 DNA sequence: TGCAGTGCGCCATCGACGCTAGCTAGCACAGATACGCAGTATTTT.

The table lists this clonotype with many counts. The chain links TRBV20-1 to TRBJ2-5; 8 nucleotides line up with TRBD1. V was pared by 6 bases and J by 5 bases, with 8 bases of the junction left unmatched. Germline V lookup: CDR1 DFQATT, CDR2 SNEGSKA (reference sequence). The CDR3 consists of 13 residues. The CDR3 is CSAEQGGEETQYF. DNA of the CDR3: TGCAGTGCAGAACAGGGGGGCGAGGAGACCCAGTACTTC.

This clonotype was counted many times. CDR3 protein: CASSLGDRNSPLHF. The CDR3 DNA follows: TGTGCCAGCAGCTTGGGGGATCGTAATTCACCCCTCCACTTT. The chain links TRBV7-9 to TRBJ1-6; D might be TRBD1 (5 bases). Trimming shortened V by 3 bases and J by 6 bases, and 9 bases separated the two germline ends. Germline lookup yields CDR1 SEHNR and CDR2 FQNEAQ (reference sequence). The CDR3 runs 14 residues.

This chain connects TRBV6-5 to TRBJ1-1, with unresolved D. Germline CDR1 reads MNHEY; CDR2 reads SVGAGI. Trimming removed 5 bases from V and 8 bases from J, with 18 bases in between. The CDR3 length is 14 residues. CDR3 amino acids: CASSPSPAPREAFF. CDR3 bases: TGTGCCAGCAGTCCCTCGCCAGCACCGAGGGAAGCTTTCTTT.

This clonotype was seen ten or more times. The V gene is TRBV9, the J gene TRBJ2-1; D not resolved. CDR3 length: 14 residues. The ends were cut back, 0 bases at V and 5 bases at J, with 9 bases in the middle. Germline CDR1 is SGDLS and CDR2 is YYNGEE. In DNA form, the CDR3 reads TGTGCCAGCAGCGTAGAGAACGATGACAATGAGCAGTTCTTC. Its translation is CASSVENDDNEQFF. Combining the CDR3 with reference TRBV9 and TRBJ2-1 gives the whole variable domain DSGVTQTPKHLITATGQRVTLRCSPRSGDLSVYWYQQSLDQGLQFLIQYYNGEERAKGNILERFSAQQFPDLHSELNLSSLELGDSALYFCASSVENDDNEQFFGPGTRLTVL.

V usage is TRBV7-2 and J usage is TRBJ2-1; TRBD1 or TRBD2 may be the D gene (6 bases each). CDR3 length equals 15 residues. V dropped 5 bases and J dropped 6 bases, with 17 bases sitting between them. The germline gives CDR1 SGHTA, CDR2 FQGNSA. The CDR3 nucleotides read TGTGCCAGCAGCGCACGGGGGCCAAATGTCAATGAGCAGTTCTTC. Translation: CASSARGPNVNEQFF.

This clonotype appeared a few times. This chain joins TRBV24-1 and TRBJ2-1; 10 nucleotides align to TRBD1. This CDR3 is 15 amino acids long. With V trimmed by 6 bases and J by 9 bases, 10 bases remained unmatched. The germline gives CDR1 KGHDR, CDR2 SFDVKD. The CDR3 DNA reads TGTGCCACCAGTCCGGGACAGGGGATCCCCAGTGAGCAGTTCTTC. As protein: CATSPGQGIPSEQFF.

The table lists this clonotype with many counts. The V gene is TRBV3-1, the J gene TRBJ2-7, with D maybe TRBD2 (6 bases). The V and J ends lost 1 base and 2 bases respectively, with 15 bases between them. The CDR3 has 16 residues. The germline V gene has CDR1 LGHDT and CDR2 YNNKEL (reference sequence). The CDR3 coding sequence is TGTGCCAGCAGCCAAGGGGACTCTTGGCCCACCTACGAGCAGTACTTC. This codes for CASSQGDSWPTYEQYF.

This clonotype was found a few times. V and J are TRBV6-5 and TRBJ1-1; D gene uncertain. Germline V gene lookup returns CDR1 MNHEY and CDR2 SVGAGI. The ends were cut back, 3 bases at V and 7 bases at J, with 12 bases in the middle. This CDR3 is 13 amino acids long. The CDR3 DNA is TGTGCCAGCAGTTATGGGGTCGGAGGTGAAGCTTTCTTT. Translating it yields CASSYGVGGEAFF.

This clonotype occurred many times. V is TRBV29-1 and J is TRBJ2-1; D unresolved. The CDR3 totals 11 residues. With 7 bases removed from V and 7 bases from J, the gap between germline ends came to 11 bases. Germline V CDR1 and CDR2: SQVTM, ANQGSEA. The CDR3, as DNA: TGCAGCGCCACTAAGATTAATGAGCAGTTCTTC. Translation: CSATKINEQFF.

This clonotype was seen only a few times. The chain joins TRBV20-1 to TRBJ1-1; tentatively, D is TRBD1 (5 bases). The CDR3 is made up of 15 amino acids. Germline V CDR1 and CDR2: DFQATT, SNEGSKA (reference sequence). V lost 3 bases, J lost 3 bases, and 17 bases lay in between. For the CDR3, the DNA is TGCAGTGCTAGTCCCAGGGTAATGATGTACACTGAAGCTTTCTTT. This gives the protein CSASPRVMMYTEAFF.

This clonotype has a count of ten or more. This rearrangement joins TRBV14 to TRBJ2-1, with D uncertain. Germline V gene sequence: CDR1 SGHDN, CDR2 FVKESK. The length of the CDR3 is 14 residues. Trimming took off 0 bases at V and 3 bases at J, with 6 bases between the two ends. CDR3: CASSQDGSYNEQFF. Here the CDR3 DNA reads TGTGCCAGCAGCCAAGACGGCAGCTACAATGAGCAGTTCTTC.

V usage is TRBV5-1 and J usage is TRBJ1-1; a weak D match, TRBD1 (5 bases). Germline lookup yields CDR1 SGHRS and CDR2 YFSETQ. V was shortened by 5 bases and J by 11 bases, with 16 bases between the two germline ends. The CDR3 covers 12 residues. CDR3 in amino acids: CASSSGGLGAFF. The CDR3 DNA follows: TGCGCCAGCAGTTCCGGGGGTCTTGGGGCTTTCTTT.

This clonotype came up a few times. The rearrangement joins TRBV5-8 to TRBJ1-2; 8 positions match TRBD1. This CDR3 region has 16 residues. J lost 3 bases, V lost 0 bases, and 7 bases had no gene match. Germline-derived CDR1 and CDR2 are SGHTS and YDEGEE. As DNA, the CDR3 is TGTGCCAGCAGCTTGGACGGGACAGGACTTGACTATGGCTACACCTTC. Amino acid sequence: CASSLDGTGLDYGYTF.

This clonotype was counted many times. This sequence joins TRBV6-5 and TRBJ1-5, with D hard to call. The germline V and J ends were trimmed by 0 bases and 1 base, with 7 bases remaining between them. Germline V gene data show CDR1 as MNHEY and CDR2 as SVGAGI. This CDR3 contains 15 residues. In nucleotides, the CDR3 is TGTGCCAGCAGTTACTCGTGGGGAAGCAATCAGCCCCAGCATTTT. It translates to CASSYSWGSNQPQHF.

Only a few counts were recorded for this clonotype. The chain links TRBV12-3 or TRBV12-4 to TRBJ2-7; the D gene could be TRBD1 or TRBD2 (6 bases each). The CDR3 spans 13 residues. The V end was cut by 3 bases, the J end by 7 bases, with 13 bases between. The CDR3 is CASSFGGGEEQYV. In DNA form, the CDR3 reads TGTGCCAGCAGTTTCGGAGGGGGAGAGGAGCAGTACGTC.

This clonotype was seen a few times. The V gene is TRBV29-1, the J gene TRBJ1-6; no firm D call. The CDR3 is 14 residues long. Germline lookup yields CDR1 SQVTM and CDR2 ANQGSEA. Trimming shortened V by 8 bases and J by 7 bases, and 18 bases separated the two germline ends. The CDR3 spells CSPAPTQRNSPLHF. The DNA of the CDR3 is TGCAGCCCGGCCCCAACACAGAGGAATTCACCCCTCCACTTT. The full variable domain, its missing parts supplied by reference TRBV29-1 and TRBJ1-6, is SAVISQKPSRDICQRGTSLTIQCQVDSQVTMMFWYRQQPGQSLTLIATANQGSEATYESGFVIDKFPISRPNLTFSTLTVSNMSPEDSSIYLCSPAPTQRNSPLHFGNGTRLTVT.

The V gene is TRBV11-2, the J gene TRBJ1-3; D gene unclear. Germline-derived CDR1 and CDR2 are SGHAT and FQNNGV. V lost 5 bases, J lost 2 bases, and 10 bases lay in between. CDR3 length: 14 residues. Here the CDR3 reads CASSRLGTGNTIYF. Here the CDR3 DNA reads TGTGCCAGCAGCCGGTTGGGGACTGGAAACACCATATATTTT.